This T cell receptor beta chain is drawn from a study of shared clonotypes between healthy human individuals. A remark on this clone: Antigen unknown.

Every contributor of samples was a Caucasian grown-up residing in Nashville, Tennessee. Clones were sequenced by immunoSEQ multiplex PCR, and TCRdb holds only the in-frame ones, with some missing. The top ten clones hold approximately 12% of a sample with some 530,000 clones, 78% of them seen once. Study results and limitations: The diversity represented, both genetic and in exposure history, was limited by few donors.

CDR1 and CDR2 (germline): SGHAT, FQDESV (reference sequence). Germline trimming cut 5 bases from V and 5 bases from J; bases unmatched to any gene: 4. CDR3 length equals 13 residues. The sequenced sample consisted of PBMCs. The receptor was isolated from a woman aged 40 to 50 in good health. Some clones in this sample may be carry-over from other donors' samples. The gene calls are TRBV11-1 and TRBJ2-7, with TRBD1 matching 9 bases. CDR3 sequence: CASSQDRGHEQYF. CDR3 sequence (DNA): TGTGCCAGCAGCCAGGACAGGGGCCACGAGCAGTACTTC.